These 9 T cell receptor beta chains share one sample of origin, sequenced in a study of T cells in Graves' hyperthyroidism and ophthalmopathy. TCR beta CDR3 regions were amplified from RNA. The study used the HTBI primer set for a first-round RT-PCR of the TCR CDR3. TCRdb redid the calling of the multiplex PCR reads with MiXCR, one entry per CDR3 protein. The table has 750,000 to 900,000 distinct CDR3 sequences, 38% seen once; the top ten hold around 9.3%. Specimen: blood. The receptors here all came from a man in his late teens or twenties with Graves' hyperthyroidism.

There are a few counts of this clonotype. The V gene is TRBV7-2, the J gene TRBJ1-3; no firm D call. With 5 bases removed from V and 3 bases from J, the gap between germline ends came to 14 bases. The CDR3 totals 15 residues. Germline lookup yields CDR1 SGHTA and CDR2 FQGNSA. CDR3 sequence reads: CASSQSGGDGNTIYF. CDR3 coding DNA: TGTGCCAGCAGCCAGTCGGGAGGTGATGGAAACACCATATATTTT.

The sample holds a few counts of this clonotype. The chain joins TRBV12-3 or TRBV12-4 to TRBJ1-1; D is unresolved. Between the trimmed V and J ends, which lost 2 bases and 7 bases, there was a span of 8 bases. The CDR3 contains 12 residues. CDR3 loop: CASSLKMREAFF. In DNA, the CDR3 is TGTGCCAGCAGTTTAAAGATGCGTGAAGCTTTCTTT.

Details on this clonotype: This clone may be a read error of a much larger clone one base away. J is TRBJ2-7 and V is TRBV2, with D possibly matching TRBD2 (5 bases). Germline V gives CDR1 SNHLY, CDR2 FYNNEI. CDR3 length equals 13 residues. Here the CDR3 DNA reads TGTGCCAGCAGTGAAGTAGAGGGCTACGGGCAGTACTTC. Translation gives CASSEVEGYGQYF.

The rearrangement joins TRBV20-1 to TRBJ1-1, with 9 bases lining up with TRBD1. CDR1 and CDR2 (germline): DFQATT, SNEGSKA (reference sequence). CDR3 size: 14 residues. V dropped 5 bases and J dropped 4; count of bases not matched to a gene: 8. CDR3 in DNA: TGCAGTGCTGACCTCTGGGACAGGGTCACTGAAGCTTTCTTT. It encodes CSADLWDRVTEAFF.

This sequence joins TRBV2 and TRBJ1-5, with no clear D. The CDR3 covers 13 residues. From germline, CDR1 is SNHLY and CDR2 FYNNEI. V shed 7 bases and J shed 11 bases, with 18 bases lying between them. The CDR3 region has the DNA TGTGCCAGCACCTCCGGACTCCCGGAGACCCAGCATTTT. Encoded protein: CASTSGLPETQHF.

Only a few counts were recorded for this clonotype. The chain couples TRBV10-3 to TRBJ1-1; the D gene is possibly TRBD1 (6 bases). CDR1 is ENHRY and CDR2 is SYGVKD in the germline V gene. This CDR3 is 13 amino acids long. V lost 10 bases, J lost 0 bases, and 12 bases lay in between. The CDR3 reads CASIDRMNTEAFF. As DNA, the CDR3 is TGTGCCAGCATTGACAGGATGAACACTGAAGCTTTCTTT.

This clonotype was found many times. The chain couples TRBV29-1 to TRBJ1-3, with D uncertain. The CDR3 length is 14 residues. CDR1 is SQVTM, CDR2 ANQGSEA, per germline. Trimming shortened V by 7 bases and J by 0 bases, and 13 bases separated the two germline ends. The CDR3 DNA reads TGCAGCGCTTACCGGGCCGACTCTGGAAACACCATATATTTT. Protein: CSAYRADSGNTIYF.

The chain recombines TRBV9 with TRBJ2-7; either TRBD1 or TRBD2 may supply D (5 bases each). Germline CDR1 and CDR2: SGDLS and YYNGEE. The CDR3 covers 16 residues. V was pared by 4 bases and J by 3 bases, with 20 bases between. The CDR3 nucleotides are TGTGCCAGCAGCTCATTCGAGAGAGGGGATCTCTACGAGCAGTACTTC. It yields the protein CASSSFERGDLYEQYF.

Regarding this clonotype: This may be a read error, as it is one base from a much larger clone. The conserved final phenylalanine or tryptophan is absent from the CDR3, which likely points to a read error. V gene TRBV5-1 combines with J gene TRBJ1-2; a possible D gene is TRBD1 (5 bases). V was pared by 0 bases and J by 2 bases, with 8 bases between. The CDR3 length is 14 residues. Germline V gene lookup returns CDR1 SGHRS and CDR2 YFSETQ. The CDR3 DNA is TGCGCCAGCAGCTTGGAACAGGCAAACTATGGCTACACCCTC. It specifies CASSLEQANYGYTL.